Listed below are T cell receptor beta chains from one sample, sequenced in a study of shared clonotypes between healthy human individuals. TCRdb keeps only in-frame clones here, not all; method: immunoSEQ multiplex PCR. The repertoire consists of about a million clones, with approximately 76% occurring once and the leading ten covering around 1.5%. Sequenced material: memory CD4+ T cells sorted from blood. The receptor set was obtained from a man aged 18 to 30 in good health. Each CDR3 is given with its conserved first and last residue. Fields, in order: V gene, J gene, clone size, D gene, CDR3 protein, CDR3 DNA. The D gene is left open where the match is weak. Not every row has a clone size; where given, it reads once, few, many or a size class.

>TRBV5-6|TRBJ1-3|once|.
CASSPVGGLTAGNTIYF
TGTGCCAGCAGCCCCGTTGGGGGACTCACGGCTGGAAACACCATATATTTT
>TRBV5-1|TRBJ2-3|.|.
CASKTVSTDTQYF
TGCGCCAGCAAAACGGTTAGCACAGATACGCAGTATTTT
>TRBV5-1|TRBJ2-1|.|TRBD1
CASSLGGQAERQFF
TGCGCCAGCAGCTTGGGGGGACAGGCTGAACGACAGTTCTTC
>TRBV4-3|TRBJ2-1|.|.
CASSRLKGGEQFF
TGCGCCAGCAGCCGGCTAAAGGGGGGTGAGCAGTTCTTC
>TRBV4-3|TRBJ2-1|.|.
CASSPSEASNEQFF
TGCGCCAGCAGCCCTTCAGAGGCGAGCAATGAGCAGTTCTTC
>TRBV7-2|TRBJ2-2|.|TRBD2
CASRLEGLSTGELFF
TGTGCCAGCAGATTAGAGGGACTAAGCACCGGGGAGCTGTTTTTT
>TRBV19|TRBJ2-7|few|TRBD1
CAPGQPDEQYF
TGTGCCCCGGGACAGCCGGACGAGCAGTACTTC
>TRBV20-1|TRBJ2-1|.|.
CSAPTHNEQFF
TGCAGTGCCCCCACCCACAATGAGCAGTTCTTC
>TRBV23-1|TRBJ2-2|few|.
CASRVRHRLRQDLHRELFF
TGCGCCAGCAGGGTGCGACATCGCCTTAGACAAGACCTCCACCGGGAGCTGTTTTTT
>TRBV2|TRBJ2-7|.|TRBD1
CASSKDGTGAGEQYF
TGTGCCAGCAGTAAGGACGGGACAGGGGCTGGGGAGCAGTACTTC
>TRBV6-5|TRBJ2-1|.|TRBD2
CASSRGLAGNNEQFF
TGTGCCAGCAGTCGCGGACTAGCGGGGAACAATGAGCAGTTCTTC
>TRBV5-1|TRBJ1-3|.|.
CASSSGLEGNTIYF
TGCGCCAGCAGCTCGGGCCTCGAAGGAAACACCATATATTTT
>TRBV23-1|TRBJ2-1|.|TRBD1
CASRRYRGRFGEQFF
TGCGCCAGCAGACGTTACAGGGGGCGCTTCGGTGAGCAGTTCTTC
>TRBV7-2|TRBJ2-1|.|.
CASRVRPSYNEQFF
TGTGCCAGCAGGGTAAGACCATCTTACAATGAGCAGTTCTTC
>TRBV5-4|TRBJ2-3|.|TRBD1
CASSLVLTGGADTQYF
TGTGCCAGCAGCTTGGTATTGACAGGGGGCGCGGATACGCAGTATTTT
>TRBV19|TRBJ2-7|.|.
CASSADSAYEQYF
TGTGCCAGTAGTGCCGACAGCGCCTACGAGCAGTACTTC
>TRBV4-3|TRBJ2-4|once|.
CASSQGTQNIQYF
TGCGCCAGCAGCCAAGGGACCCAGAACATTCAGTACTTC
>TRBV27|TRBJ1-2|.|TRBD1
CASSSPVRGQIGYTF
TGTGCCAGCAGTTCCCCTGTTCGGGGACAGATTGGCTACACCTTC
>TRBV12-5|TRBJ2-5|.|TRBD2
CASGPSSKTGGQETQYF
TGTGCTAGTGGCCCCTCCTCCAAAACGGGAGGCCAAGAGACCCAGTACTTC
>TRBV5-5|TRBJ1-2|.|.
CASSYDNYGYTF
TGTGCCAGCAGCTATGATAACTATGGCTACACCTTC
>TRBV25-1|TRBJ1-5|.|TRBD1
CASSAPDRGSNQPQHF
TGTGCCAGCAGTGCTCCGGACAGGGGCAGCAATCAGCCCCAGCATTTT
>TRBV6-5|TRBJ2-3|.|TRBD2
CASRETSGWDTQYF
TGTGCCAGCAGAGAAACTAGCGGCTGGGATACGCAGTATTTT
>TRBV5-4|TRBJ2-1|.|TRBD1
CASSPKDRGRYNEQFF
TGTGCCAGCAGCCCGAAGGACAGGGGGCGATACAATGAGCAGTTCTTC
>TRBV5-1|TRBJ2-5|.|TRBD2
CATKTSGVQETQYF
TGCGCCACCAAGACTAGCGGGGTCCAAGAGACCCAGTACTTC
>TRBV19|TRBJ2-3|.|.
CASSGRWTDTQYF
TGTGCCAGTAGCGGTAGGTGGACAGATACGCAGTATTTT
>TRBV4-1|TRBJ1-3|.|TRBD1
CASSHDRGTGNTIYF
TGCGCCAGCAGCCATGACAGGGGCACTGGAAACACCATATATTTT